These 17 T cell receptor beta chains originate from one sample sequenced in a study of T cell repertoires in cytomegalovirus infection. One entry per CDR3 protein, called by TCRdb with MiXCR from the reads. The table has approximately 260,000 distinct CDR3 sequences, about a sixth seen once. The sequencing sample was made of CD8+ T cells from PBMCs. All receptors derive from a human donor in good health (CMV status not recorded). Some clones in this sample may be carry-over from other donors' samples.

The chain links TRBV7-9 to TRBJ1-2; D uncertain. Germline-derived CDR1 and CDR2 are SEHNR and FQNEAQ (reference sequence). This CDR3 has 15 residues. V lost 6 bases and J 0 bases, leaving 14 bases between the germline ends. The CDR3 spells CASRSRGETNYGYTF. The DNA of the CDR3 is TGTGCCAGCAGATCTCGCGGGGAAACTAACTATGGCTACACCTTC. The variable domain in full, completed from reference TRBV7-9 and TRBJ1-2, reads DTGVSQNPRHKITKRGQNVTFRCDPISEHNRLYWYRQTLGQGPEFLTYFQNEAQLEKSRLLSDRFSAERPKGSFSTLEIQRTEQGDSAMYLCASRSRGETNYGYTFGSGTRLTVV.

The chain recombines TRBV5-6 with TRBJ2-1; unclear D gene. CDR1 and CDR2 from the germline V gene are SGHDT and YYEEEE. CDR3 length equals 12 residues. The V end was cut by 1 base, the J end by 9 bases, with 8 bases between. The CDR3 spells CASSLYVGEQFF. In DNA form, the CDR3 reads TGTGCCAGCAGCTTGTATGTTGGTGAGCAGTTCTTC.

This clonotype has just a few counts. The rearrangement uses TRBV7-4 and TRBJ2-2; TRBD2 is a possible D gene (7 bases). CDR3 length: 18 residues. The ends were cut back, 6 bases at V and 1 base at J, with 21 bases in the middle. Germline assignment: CDR1 SGHVT and CDR2 SQSDAQ. CDR3 nucleotide sequence: TGTGCCAGCAGACATTACCCCGGGGGGCCCGGGAACACCGGGGAGCTGTTTTTT. Protein product: CASRHYPGGPGNTGELFF.

The sample holds a few counts of this clonotype. V usage is TRBV4-1 and J usage is TRBJ2-5, with 8 bases identical to TRBD1. The CDR3 spans 15 residues. Looked up from germline, CDR1 is MGHRA and CDR2 is YSYEKL. V dropped 4 bases and J dropped 5; count of bases not matched to a gene: 9. CDR3 loop: CASSPDREGLETQYF. The CDR3 DNA is TGCGCCAGCAGCCCGGACAGGGAAGGTTTGGAGACCCAGTACTTC.

The chain joins TRBV29-1 to TRBJ1-1; D may be TRBD1 (5 bases). Germline assignment: CDR1 SQVTM and CDR2 ANQGSEA. This CDR3 region has 12 residues. V lost 5 bases to trimming and J lost 8 bases, with 15 bases between them. CDR3 protein: CSVLRGPSEAFF. The CDR3 DNA follows: TGCAGCGTTCTGAGGGGACCATCAGAAGCTTTCTTT.

Ten or more counts support this clonotype. The J gene is TRBJ2-7, the V gene TRBV7-2; 10 bases agree with TRBD2. After removal of 0 bases from V and 2 bases from J, the junction contained 13 bases not matched to a gene. The CDR3 contains 19 residues. Germline CDR1 is SGHTA and CDR2 is FQGNSA. Here the CDR3 reads CASSLAEILSGGVPYEQYF. In nucleotides, the CDR3 is TGTGCCAGCAGCTTAGCCGAGATATTAAGCGGGGGGGTTCCCTACGAGCAGTACTTC.

The chain combines TRBV4-3 with TRBJ2-1; 11 nucleotides match TRBD2. Germline V gene data show CDR1 as LGHNA and CDR2 as YSLEER. The V and J ends lost 1 base and 8 bases, in that order; junction bases with no gene match: 7. The CDR3 covers 16 residues. The CDR3 sequence: CASSQGLAGGGYEQFF. The CDR3 nucleotides read TGCGCCAGCAGCCAAGGGCTAGCGGGGGGCGGATATGAGCAGTTCTTC.

The rearrangement links TRBV6-2 or TRBV6-3 to TRBJ2-7; perhaps TRBD1 as D (5 bases). CDR1 and CDR2 from the germline V gene are MNHEY and SVGEGT. The CDR3 is made up of 14 amino acids. V shed 1 base and J shed 0 bases, with 7 bases lying between them. In DNA, the CDR3 is TGTGCCAGCAGTTACTTACAGGTCTCCTACGAGCAGTACTTC. Translation: CASSYLQVSYEQYF.

The chain employs TRBV6-6 and TRBJ1-1; D uncertain. The CDR3 sequence is 13 residues long. Trimming stripped 5 bases from V and 4 bases from J, with 11 bases between. Germline-derived CDR1 and CDR2 are MNHNY and SVGAGI (reference sequence). As DNA, the CDR3 is TGTGCCAGCAGTGGCAGCCATCTCACTGAAGCTTTCTTT. Encoded protein: CASSGSHLTEAFF.

This clonotype has at least ten counts. This chain joins TRBV7-9 and TRBJ2-3; D is unresolved. The germline V gene has CDR1 SEHNR and CDR2 FQNEAQ (reference sequence). The V end lost 1 base, the J end lost 2 bases, and 10 bases lay between the germline ends. This CDR3 spans 15 amino acids. The CDR3 here is CASSLDLPITDTQYF. The CDR3 DNA reads TGTGCCAGCAGCTTAGATTTGCCGATCACAGATACGCAGTATTTT.

The chain combines TRBV19 with TRBJ2-1, with D unclear. Trimming removed 5 bases from V and 0 bases from J, with 11 bases in between. This CDR3 has 15 residues. Germline assignment: CDR1 LNHDA and CDR2 SQIVND (reference sequence). Here the CDR3 DNA reads TGTGCCAGTAGTGATCAGTGGAGCTCCTACAATGAGCAGTTCTTC. This gives the protein CASSDQWSSYNEQFF.

A few counts support this clonotype. The CDR3 DNA reads as TGTGCCAGCAGCGTAGGGAGTTTGCGCACCACTGAAGCTTTCTTT. This encodes CASSVGSLRTTEAFF. The V gene is TRBV7-2, the J gene TRBJ1-1; D is unclear. In germline, CDR1 is SGHTA, CDR2 FQGNSA. There are 15 residues in the CDR3. V was cut by 5 bases and J by 4 bases, with 17 bases left in between.

This clonotype was observed a few times. The V and J genes are TRBV7-6 and TRBJ2-7, with D possibly being TRBD1 or TRBD2 (6 bases each). The CDR3 is 14 residues long. V was shortened by 4 bases and J by 1 base, with 11 bases between the two germline ends. The germline V gene encodes CDR1 SGHVS and CDR2 FNYEAQ. CDR3 in DNA: TGTGCCAGCAGCTCGCAGGGGACTTCCTACGAGCAGTACTTC. It translates to CASSSQGTSYEQYF.

The chain is built from TRBV20-1 and TRBJ2-5, with TRBD2 matching over 12 bases. The CDR3 has 18 residues. With 0 bases clipped from V and 2 bases from J, the junction kept 10 bases outside the gene matches. Germline-derived CDR1 and CDR2 are DFQATT and SNEGSKA (reference sequence). The DNA for the CDR3 is TGCAGTGCTAGAGAGGTTAGCACTAGCGGGGGGATACAAGAGACCCAGTACTTC. Translation: CSAREVSTSGGIQETQYF.

This chain joins TRBV4-1 and TRBJ2-5; perhaps D is TRBD1 or TRBD2 (5 bases each). Trimming left V 3 bases short and J 0 bases short, with 8 bases between. The V gene's germline CDR1 is MGHRA and CDR2 YSYEKL. CDR3 length: 14 residues. CDR3 loop: CASSQGPNQETQYF. DNA of the CDR3: TGCGCCAGCAGCCAGGGACCAAACCAAGAGACCCAGTACTTC.

This clonotype has at least ten counts. The rearrangement uses TRBV11-2 and TRBJ2-6, with TRBD1 identical over 11 bases. V trimming: 7 bases; J trimming: 0 bases; junction bases outside the gene matches: 5. Germline V gene lookup returns CDR1 SGHAT and CDR2 FQNNGV. The CDR3 length is 17 residues. CDR3 coding DNA: TGTGCCAGCACCTGGACAGGGGGCGTCTCTGGGGCCAACGTCCTGACTTTC. Its protein product is CASTWTGGVSGANVLTF.

This clonotype has only a few counts. The chain links TRBV19 to TRBJ1-6; 8 bases agree with TRBD1. Per the germline V gene, CDR1 is LNHDA and CDR2 is SQIVND (reference sequence). CDR3 size: 15 residues. The J segment lost 10 bases and the V segment lost 7 bases, leaving 12 bases of the junction unmatched. CDR3 residues: CASMKRTGMSSPLHF. CDR3 nucleotide sequence: TGTGCCAGTATGAAGAGGACAGGGATGAGCTCACCCCTCCACTTT.